This T cell receptor (beta chain) stems from a study of OX40 agonist ivuxolimab in advanced cancers. Some background on the complete study: The costimulatory receptor OX40 (CD134) was targeted by ivuxolimab, a fully human IgG2 agonistic monoclonal antibody. Intravenous ivuxolimab was administered to patients every 2 weeks at six dose levels: 0.01, 0.1, 0.3, 1.5, 3 and 10 mg/kg. Of the roughly 54 dose-escalation patients, hepatocellular carcinoma was present in roughly 19, melanoma in roughly 15, renal cell carcinoma in 9 and head and neck cancer in 9. A male proportion of under 85% and a mean age of about 60 years, ranging from 23 to 79, were recorded for the dose-escalation cohort. Prior anti-PD-1, anti-PD-L1 or anti-CTLA-4 therapy was permitted, and approximately 41% of dose-escalation patients had received checkpoint inhibitors. Partial responses were achieved by three dose-escalation patients, of whom one had hepatocellular carcinoma and two had cutaneous melanoma. Peripheral TCRbeta sequencing aimed to test whether ivuxolimab altered TCR sequence diversity and caused clonal T-cell expansion. The paper describes the monotherapy dose-escalation part (N of about 50 patients) of the phase I trial of ivuxolimab. What the study reported, not specific to this receptor: Low levels of normalized T-cell clonal expansion were also seen in some nonresponding patients. In partial responders in the 0.1-3.0 mg/kg groups, normalized peripheral clonal expansion was found to be among the lowest, especially among CD8+ T cells. On average, CD8+ T cells showed more expanded clones than CD4+ T cells after ivuxolimab. At doses of 0.1 to 3.0 mg/kg, clonal expansion of both CD4+ and CD8+ blood T cells was observed from baseline to week 6. Antigen specificity was not determined for the clonally expanded peripheral T cells.

Trimming at the junction amounts to 1 base on V and 1 base on J, and the germline ends lie 5 bases apart. CDR1 and CDR2 are drawn from the germline V gene: SGHRS, YFSETQ. From cysteine to phenylalanine, the CDR3 is 14 amino acids long. Of the read, only the CDR3 DNA is kept; its 42 bases are in frame from base 1. The trial excluded patients who had a history of autoimmune disease or were on systemic immunosuppression. In every dose cohort, peripheral blood was drawn for TCR sequencing at baseline, cycle 4 day 1, and cycle 7 day 1. The samples were taken from a phase I, first-in-human, multicenter, open-label dose-escalation trial of ivuxolimab. Adults with locally advanced or metastatic melanoma, renal cell carcinoma, hepatocellular carcinoma or head and neck squamous cell carcinoma were enrolled in the trial. Before TCR sequencing, CD4+ T cells and CD8+ T cells from peripheral blood were sorted into separate populations.

For sequencing of the TCRbeta CDR3 region, genomic DNA was extracted from the sorted cells. The immunoSEQ Assay was used for sequencing of TCRbeta CDR3 regions. The table comes from immuneACCESS by way of TCRdb, which keeps in-frame sequences with V and J called. Part of the clones is missing from these tables; in studies checked, under half for an unresolved V gene and the rest for unknown reasons. The sample includes 65,000 to 75,000 clones, with approximately 85% observed a single time. The ten top clones hold 0.42% of the sample. With regard to this clone: It has no known antigen specificity. Base quality data are lacking; no much larger clone is found one base away.

The sequences come from CD4+ or CD8+ T cells sorted from blood, collected in a trial of the OX40 agonist ivuxolimab. The chain joins TRBV5-1 to TRBJ1-4; a tentative D match to TRBD1 spans 5 bases. This clonotype was obtained from an adult with an advanced solid tumor such as melanoma, head and neck, liver or kidney cancer. The DNA sequence is given as TGCGCCAGCAGCTTGCAGGGAACTAATGAAAAACTGTTTTTT. It is translated as CASSLQGTNEKLFF.